The 8 T cell receptor beta chains below were found in one sample sequenced in a study of response to subunit inactivated influenza vaccine. TCRdb used MiXCR to reprocess the RT-PCR reads, holding one entry per CDR3 protein. Of about 780,000 distinct CDR3 sequences listed, around 20% are singletons. This material consisted of PBMCs from blood, taken approximately 5 days after vaccination. The receptors originated from a man aged 45-65 years who received an inactivated influenza vaccine.

The chain combines TRBV7-8 with TRBJ2-7, with D tentatively TRBD1 or TRBD2 (6 bases each). The CDR3 sequence is 14 residues long. Germline CDR1 SGHVS, CDR2 FQNEAQ. The V end was cut by 5 bases, the J end by 4 bases, with 15 bases between. The CDR3 DNA sequence: TGTGCCAGCAGCCCTCCCCGGGGGCTATACGAGCAGTACTTC. Its translation: CASSPPRGLYEQYF.

Ten or more counts support this clonotype. V and J are TRBV7-3 and TRBJ2-3; 11 positions match TRBD2. This CDR3 spans 15 amino acids. V shed 6 bases, J shed 0 bases, and the junction held 2 bases outside the gene matches. The germline gives CDR1 SGHTA, CDR2 FQGTGA. The CDR3 bases are TGTGCCAGCAGTAGGACTAGCGGGAGCACAGATACGCAGTATTTT. Its protein product is CASSRTSGSTDTQYF.

This clonotype has only a few counts. The chain recombines TRBV11-1 with TRBJ2-1; 14 bases agree with TRBD2. Unmatched junction bases numbered 7, after V lost 0 bases and J lost 0 bases. There are 20 residues in the CDR3. Germline CDR1 is SGHAT and CDR2 is FQDESV (reference sequence). The DNA for the CDR3 is TGTGCCAGCAGCTTAGCCCCGGGACTAGCGGGAGACAGCTCCTACAATGAGCAGTTCTTC. Translation gives CASSLAPGLAGDSSYNEQFF.

This clonotype occurred many times. V usage is TRBV6-5 and J usage is TRBJ2-1, with TRBD2 identical over 9 bases. This CDR3 has 15 amino acids. Germline V gene sequence: CDR1 MNHEY, CDR2 SVGAGI. V dropped 2 bases and J dropped 5; count of bases not matched to a gene: 4. CDR3 sequence (DNA): TGTGCCAGCAGTTACCTAGCGGGGCGTAACAATGAGCAGTTCTTC. As protein: CASSYLAGRNNEQFF.

This chain uses TRBV5-1 with TRBJ2-7; 8 bases are shared with TRBD1. The germline gives CDR1 SGHRS, CDR2 YFSETQ. The CDR3 spans 13 residues. The V and J ends lost 4 bases and 5 bases, in that order; junction bases with no gene match: 5. CDR3 DNA: TGCGCCAGCAGCGTGGACAGGGCCGACGAGCAGTACTTC. Translated, it gives CASSVDRADEQYF. The variable domain in full, with the rest retrieved from reference TRBV5-1 and TRBJ2-7, is KAGVTQTPRYLIKTRGQQVTLSCSPISGHRSVSWYQQTPGQGLQFLFEYFSETQRNKGNFPGRFSGRQFSNSRSEMNVSTLELGDSALYLCASSVDRADEQYFGPGTRLTVT.

This clonotype turned up a few times. At one boundary the junction diverges from the germline segment, which might be a read error. V gene TRBV4-2 combines with J gene TRBJ2-1, with TRBD2 matching 10 bases. Germline V gene lookup returns CDR1 LGHNA and CDR2 YNFKEQ. The CDR3 is made up of 16 amino acids. Written as DNA, the CDR3 is TGTGCCAGCAGCGAAGAGCCTAGCGGGAGCTACAATGAGCAGTTCTTC. The encoded protein is CASSEEPSGSYNEQFF.

The table lists this clonotype with a few counts. The V gene is TRBV6-5, the J gene TRBJ2-6; the D is unclear. The length of the CDR3 is 15 residues. Germline CDR1 is MNHEY and CDR2 is SVGAGI. Trimming cost V 0 bases and J 3 bases, with 6 bases left between them. The CDR3 protein is CASSYSTYGANVLTF. CDR3 nucleotides: TGTGCCAGCAGTTACTCGACATATGGGGCCAACGTCCTGACTTTC.

The chain joins TRBV20-1 to TRBJ1-6; 8 bases align to TRBD1. The ends lost 7 bases at V and 9 bases at J; junction bases unmatched: 8. Germline-derived CDR1 and CDR2 are DFQATT and SNEGSKA (reference sequence). The CDR3 runs to 13 residues. DNA of the CDR3: TGCAGTGTCCCGGACAGGGTGGGTTCACCCCTCCACTTT. As protein: CSVPDRVGSPLHF.